These 5 T cell receptor beta chains were sequenced from one sample in a study of CD8 T cells in ankylosing spondylitis. TCRdb reprocessed the 5' RACE reads with MiXCR, giving one entry per CDR3 protein. Seen here are about 130,000 distinct CDR3 sequences, 7% observed once, and the top ten hold 12%. Sequenced input: blood, either unsorted or a sorted T cell fraction (not recorded which). Source of these receptors: a male donor with ankylosing spondylitis or in good health (not recorded which).

Ten or more counts support this clonotype. The CDR3, as DNA: TGTGCCACGACAGGGGTCGACGAGCAGTACTTC. It is translated as CATTGVDEQYF. The chain carries TRBV10-3 and TRBJ2-7; 8 nucleotides align to TRBD1. The V gene end was trimmed by 10 bases and the J gene end by 5 bases; junction bases not matched to a gene: 4. Germline V gene sequence: CDR1 ENHRY, CDR2 SYGVKD. The CDR3 extends over 11 amino acids.

This clonotype came up many times. The chain carries TRBV7-9 and TRBJ1-4, with D hard to call. Trimming took off 10 bases at V and 8 bases at J, with 17 bases between the two ends. The germline gives CDR1 SEHNR, CDR2 FQNEAQ (reference sequence). This CDR3 comprises 13 residues. The CDR3 DNA follows: TGTGCCATCAATCTTCCGGGAGACGAAAAACTGTTTTTT. Amino acids: CAINLPGDEKLFF.

There are many counts of this clonotype. The genes are TRBV5-5 and TRBJ2-1, with a weak D call TRBD1 (6 bases). CDR1 is SGHKS, CDR2 YYEKEE, per germline (reference sequence). Trimming shortened V by 0 bases and J by 4 bases, and 11 bases separated the two germline ends. The CDR3 length is 15 residues. The CDR3 sequence: CASSLEGQPYNEQFF. The CDR3 nucleotides are TGTGCCAGCAGCTTGGAGGGACAACCTTACAATGAGCAGTTCTTC.

This clonotype was observed at least ten times. The chain links TRBV4-1 to TRBJ1-5, with 9 bases aligning to TRBD1. CDR1 is MGHRA, CDR2 YSYEKL, per germline. The CDR3 has 16 residues. V gave up 4 bases and J gave up 0 bases; unmatched junction bases: 4. The CDR3 loop reads CASSLRTGASNQPQHF. In nucleotides, the CDR3 is TGCGCCAGCAGCCTCAGGACAGGGGCTAGCAATCAGCCCCAGCATTTT.

This clonotype was detected ten times or more. The rearrangement uses TRBV20-1 and TRBJ1-1; 8 positions match TRBD1. V dropped 1 base and J dropped 4; count of bases not matched to a gene: 5. Germline loops: CDR1 DFQATT, CDR2 SNEGSKA (reference sequence). This CDR3 spans 14 amino acids. The CDR3 region is CSARAPTGGTEAFF. DNA for the CDR3: TGCAGTGCTAGAGCCCCTACAGGGGGCACTGAAGCTTTCTTT.